The source of this T cell receptor beta chain is a study of post-analysis software for immune sequencing data. Overall study: The disease courses covered relapsing-remitting, secondary progressive and progressive-relapsing multiple sclerosis.

Germline V gene lookup returns CDR1 SGHRS and CDR2 YFSETQ. Trimming cost V 8 bases and J 7 bases, with 22 bases left between them. There are 14 residues in the CDR3. Unique molecular identifiers featured in each of the TCR beta cDNA libraries. TCRdb fed the PCR reads into MiXCR, producing one record per CDR3 protein. Of just over 250,000 distinct CDR3 sequences listed, about 40% are singletons. In the case of this clonotype: Its antigen is unidentified.

Findings and limits, study-wide: TRBV5-6, TRBV5-1 and TRBV20-1 were among roughly five TRBV segments more frequent in patients than controls.

The chain links TRBV5-1 to TRBJ2-7; maybe TRBD2 (6 bases). The sequence came from a girl between 10 and 17 years old with multiple sclerosis. The sequenced material came from blood. The DNA for the CDR3 is TGCGCCAGGATAAAGAGCGGGCCTTCGGGAGAGCAGTACTTC. Amino acid sequence: CARIKSGPSGEQYF. The variable domain in full, with the rest retrieved from reference TRBV5-1 and TRBJ2-7, is KAGVTQTPRYLIKTRGQQVTLSCSPISGHRSVSWYQQTPGQGLQFLFEYFSETQRNKGNFPGRFSGRQFSNSRSEMNVSTLELGDSALYLCARIKSGPSGEQYFGPGTRLTVT.